These 21 T cell receptor beta chains were sequenced from one sample in a study of blood T cell repertoires in COVID-19. Measured with immunoSEQ multiplex PCR; TCRdb has only the in-frame clones, and not every one. This table holds about 78,000 clones, 90% found once. Material: peripheral blood. These receptors came from a woman aged 45-65 years in a cohort sampled during active COVID-19.

DNA for the CDR3: TGCAGCGTTGAAGATCTCGGCCGGGGGACTAGCGGGAGCAGGGCCAAAAACATTCAGTACTTC. Its protein product is CSVEDLGRGTSGSRAKNIQYF. V usage is TRBV29-1 and J usage is TRBJ2-4, with 14 positions matching TRBD2. V lost 0 bases to trimming and J lost 1 base; unmatched junction nucleotides: 14. The V gene's germline CDR1 is SQVTM and CDR2 ANQGSEA. The CDR3 contains 21 residues.

V gene TRBV10-3 combines with J gene TRBJ2-7; 9 bases are a match to TRBD1. This CDR3 region has 15 residues. Germline V gene lookup returns CDR1 ENHRY and CDR2 SYGVKD. V was pared by 6 bases and J by 3 bases, with 9 bases of the junction left unmatched. The CDR3 DNA is TGTGCCATCAGCCTGGGACAGGGCCTACTCTACGAGCAGTACTTC. Protein product: CAISLGQGLLYEQYF.

The chain combines TRBV11-2 with TRBJ2-7, with a tentative D call TRBD1 (6 bases). The CDR3 spans 14 residues. Germline V gene data show CDR1 as SGHAT and CDR2 as FQNNGV. V shed 5 bases and J shed 2 bases, with 13 bases lying between them. The CDR3 region is CASSPQQGAYEQYF. The CDR3 DNA reads TGTGCCAGCAGCCCCCAACAGGGCGCCTACGAGCAGTACTTC.

The chain combines TRBV1 with TRBJ2-5; TRBD2, the table's D call, lacks a check against the DNA. TRBV1 is a listed pseudogene. The CDR3 is 16 residues long. The CDR3 DNA is TGCACCAGCAGCCCCACCCGACTAGCGGGAGAAGAGACCCAGTACTTC. Its protein is CTSSPTRLAGEETQYF.

The chain couples TRBV7-2 to TRBJ1-3; D is uncertain. Germline lookup yields CDR1 SGHTA and CDR2 FQGNSA. The CDR3 is 15 residues long. The ends were cut back, 1 base at V and 0 bases at J, with 7 bases in the middle. The CDR3 protein is CASSLGADSGNTIYF. The CDR3 DNA follows: TGTGCCAGCAGCTTAGGGGCAGACTCTGGAAACACCATATATTTT.

The CDR3 DNA reads as TGTGCCAGCAGTATCGGGACTAGCAACGTCAATGAGCAGTTCTTC. It codes for CASSIGTSNVNEQFF. J is TRBJ2-1 and V is TRBV6-5; 9 bases agree with TRBD2. Germline trimming cut 5 bases from V and 6 bases from J; bases unmatched to any gene: 8. The CDR3 runs to 15 residues. CDR1 is MNHEY, CDR2 SVGAGI, per germline.

This clone has just a few counts. V gene TRBV3-1 (or the pseudogene TRBV3-2) combines with J gene TRBJ1-3; D might be TRBD1 (5 bases). Germline-derived CDR1 and CDR2 are LGHDT and YNNKEL (reference sequence). The CDR3 length is 14 residues. V lost 4 bases to trimming and J lost 1 base, with 8 bases between them. The CDR3 nucleotides read TGTGCCAGCAGCCGCGGGGGTTCTGGAAACACCATATATTTT. The encoded protein is CASSRGGSGNTIYF.

This sequence joins TRBV5-5 and TRBJ2-1; 11 bases fit TRBD1. J was trimmed by 3 bases and V by 5 bases; bases with no gene match: 4. Germline V CDR1 and CDR2: SGHKS, YYEKEE (reference sequence). The CDR3 is 15 residues long. The CDR3 nucleotides read TGTGCCAGCAGACTGGGACAGGGGGACTACAATGAGCAGTTCTTC. Translation gives CASRLGQGDYNEQFF.

This clone was observed a single time. This sequence joins TRBV29-1 and TRBJ2-5; D is possibly TRBD2 (6 bases). This CDR3 contains 15 residues. With 0 bases removed from V and 6 bases from J, the gap between germline ends came to 17 bases. Per the germline V gene, CDR1 is SQVTM and CDR2 is ANQGSEA. For the CDR3, the DNA is TGCAGCGTTGAAGAGGGGCGGGGCAAGGGTAAGACCCAGTACTTC. It specifies CSVEEGRGKGKTQYF.

This clone has a handful of counts. The chain combines TRBV28 with TRBJ2-6; TRBD1 matches at 9 bases. This CDR3 is built from 19 residues. CDR1 MDHEN and CDR2 SYDVKM come from the germline V gene. Germline trimming cut 2 bases from V and 0 bases from J; bases unmatched to any gene: 8. CDR3 nucleotide sequence: TGTGCCAGCAGTTTAGGAGGCGGGACAGGGTTCTCTGGGGCCAACGTCCTGACTTTC. It specifies CASSLGGGTGFSGANVLTF.

The chain carries TRBV27 and TRBJ2-1, with a possible D match to TRBD2 (5 bases). Germline CDR1 reads MNHEY; CDR2 reads SMNVEV (reference sequence). This CDR3 is built from 13 residues. Trimming left V 7 bases short and J 8 bases short, with 15 bases between. CDR3: CASTPTGFHEQFF. In DNA, the CDR3 is TGTGCCAGCACCCCGACGGGGTTCCATGAGCAGTTCTTC.

This clone came up once. The rearrangement uses TRBV27 and TRBJ2-7; D is possibly TRBD1 (6 bases). The V gene's germline CDR1 is MNHEY and CDR2 SMNVEV (reference sequence). V was trimmed by 6 bases and J by 6 bases, leaving 15 bases between them. The CDR3 totals 13 residues. As DNA, the CDR3 is TGTGCCAGCAGCTCCCAGGGGTTGGGCGAGCAGTACTTC. It codes for CASSSQGLGEQYF.

V gene TRBV11-2 combines with J gene TRBJ1-4; D is unresolved. V was pared by 4 bases and J by 7 bases, with 19 bases between. Germline CDR1 reads SGHAT; CDR2 reads FQNNGV. The CDR3 has 16 amino acids. CDR3: CASSSLGPDSGEKLFF. Written as DNA, the CDR3 is TGTGCCAGCAGCTCGCTAGGACCGGACTCAGGTGAAAAACTGTTTTTT. The variable domain in full, with the rest retrieved from reference TRBV11-2 and TRBJ1-4, is EAGVAQSPRYKIIEKRQSVAFWCNPISGHATLYWYQQILGQGPKLLIQFQNNGVVDDSQLPKDRFSAERLKGVDSTLKIQPAKLEDSAVYLCASSSLGPDSGEKLFFGSGTQLSVL.

The chain combines TRBV28 with TRBJ2-7, with 11 bases lining up with TRBD2. Germline CDR1 is MDHEN and CDR2 is SYDVKM. This CDR3 comprises 15 residues. Trimming cost V 2 bases and J 2 bases; bases outside gene matches: 2. The CDR3 region is CASSLRLAGTYEQYF. In nucleotides, the CDR3 is TGTGCCAGCAGTTTACGACTAGCGGGGACCTACGAGCAGTACTTC.

The CDR3 DNA reads TGTGCCTGGAGTGTCGGCGGGGAGCTGTTTTTT. Its protein product is CAWSVGGELFF. The chain couples TRBV30 to TRBJ2-2; no definite D call. The V end was cut by 0 bases, the J end by 7 bases, with 3 bases between. Germline CDR1 reads GTSNPN; CDR2 reads SVGIG (reference sequence). The CDR3 spans 11 residues.

This clone was observed once. The chain joins TRBV28 to TRBJ1-1; 7 positions match TRBD1. The CDR3 runs 14 residues. CDR1 MDHEN and CDR2 SYDVKM come from the germline V gene. V lost 5 bases and J lost 3; bases outside the gene matches: 6. The CDR3 spells CASSQQGIDTEAFF. The CDR3 nucleotides are TGTGCCAGCAGTCAACAGGGGATCGACACTGAAGCTTTCTTT.

The J gene is TRBJ2-5, the V gene TRBV14, with 11 nucleotides matching TRBD2. The CDR3 contains 17 residues. The trim removed 4 bases at V and 4 bases at J, leaving 11 bases unmatched. CDR1 is SGHDN and CDR2 is FVKESK in the germline V gene. In nucleotides, the CDR3 is TGTGCCAGCAGCCCTCCGTCTACGCTAGCGGGAGGAGAGACCCAGTACTTC. Protein product: CASSPPSTLAGGETQYF.

As to this clone: The junction departs from the called germline gene at one end, perhaps through a read error. The DNA for the CDR3 is TGTGCCAGCAGACAAGGACAGGGTGGTAGCTACGAGCAGTACTTC. This codes for CASRQGQGGSYEQYF. The chain links TRBV4-2 to TRBJ2-7; 8 nucleotides line up with TRBD1. The CDR3 has 15 residues. Germline V gene lookup returns CDR1 LGHNA and CDR2 YNFKEQ.

The chain couples TRBV14 to TRBJ2-1; 10 bases map to TRBD2. Trimming removed 0 bases from V and 3 bases from J; junction bases left unmatched: 2. The CDR3 has 16 amino acids. Germline-derived CDR1 and CDR2 are SGHDN and FVKESK. The CDR3 loop reads CASSQERTSGYNEQFF. DNA for the CDR3: TGTGCCAGCAGCCAAGAACGGACTAGCGGCTACAATGAGCAGTTCTTC.

The chain employs TRBV5-1 and TRBJ2-1; TRBD1 matches 7 bases. This CDR3 has 15 amino acids. V gave up 0 bases and J gave up 3 bases; unmatched junction bases: 3. Germline CDR1 reads SGHRS; CDR2 reads YFSETQ. CDR3 DNA sequence: TGCGCCAGCAGCTTGGATACAGGGGACTACAATGAGCAGTTCTTC. Its translation: CASSLDTGDYNEQFF.

The V call is TRBV7-4, the J call TRBJ2-1; 7 bases map to TRBD2. The CDR3 is made up of 15 amino acids. V was pared by 7 bases and J by 2 bases, with 8 bases of the junction left unmatched. The germline CDR1 and CDR2 sequences are SGHVT and SQSDAQ. Here the CDR3 reads CASTQRGEAYNEQFF. The CDR3, as DNA: TGTGCCAGCACCCAACGGGGGGAGGCCTACAATGAGCAGTTCTTC.